Below are 29 T cell receptor beta chains sequenced from a single sample in a study of blood T cell repertoires in COVID-19. Clones were sequenced by immunoSEQ multiplex PCR, and TCRdb holds only the in-frame ones, with some missing. The sample lists around 300,000 clones, around 86% seen once, with 1% in the top ten. Sequencing was carried out using peripheral blood. Every receptor here comes from a man between 45 and 60 years old with active or convalescent COVID-19.

This sequence joins TRBV24-1 and TRBJ1-2, with a weak D call TRBD1 (5 bases). The CDR3 totals 13 residues. Germline CDR1 and CDR2: KGHDR and SFDVKD. Trimming shortened V by 9 bases and J by 4 bases, and 14 bases separated the two germline ends. DNA of the CDR3: TGTGCCACCTCGTATGGGGCAGGCTATGGCTACACCTTC. This gives the protein CATSYGAGYGYTF.

As to this clone: At one of its ends the junction is not consistent with the germline gene, which may arise from a read error. The CDR3 spells CSARVEQVIPF. Here the CDR3 DNA reads TGCAGTGCTAGAGTGGAACAGGTGATCCCCTTC. The rearrangement joins TRBV20-1 to TRBJ1-2, with D possibly TRBD1 on 5 matching bases. This CDR3 comprises 11 residues. Germline CDR1 and CDR2: DFQATT and SNEGSKA (reference sequence).

The rearrangement joins TRBV13 to TRBJ1-2, with unresolved D. Trimming shortened V by 3 bases and J by 0 bases, and 8 bases separated the two germline ends. From germline, CDR1 is PRHDT and CDR2 FYEKMQ (reference sequence). The CDR3 consists of 14 residues. CDR3 sequence reads: CASSLGGANYGYTF. The CDR3 bases are TGTGCCAGCAGCTTGGGAGGAGCTAACTATGGCTACACCTTC.

The V gene is TRBV2, the J gene TRBJ1-6, with TRBD1 as a possible D gene (6 bases). The germline gives CDR1 SNHLY, CDR2 FYNNEI. Trimming removed 4 bases at V and 8 bases at J, with 12 bases between. The CDR3 spans 14 residues. The CDR3 sequence is CASSVTGPYSPLHF. The CDR3 DNA sequence: TGTGCCAGCAGTGTTACAGGGCCATATTCACCCCTCCACTTT.

The rearrangement joins TRBV12-3 or TRBV12-4 to TRBJ1-1, with 7 bases matching TRBD1. V gave up 4 bases and J gave up 11 bases; unmatched junction bases: 10. The CDR3 length is 13 residues. CDR3 sequence: CASSSQTGLGAFF. The CDR3 coding sequence is TGTGCCAGCAGTTCCCAGACAGGGCTAGGGGCTTTCTTT.

The chain uses TRBV30 and TRBJ1-2; D is unresolved. V was cut by 0 bases and J by 2 bases, with 13 bases left in between. CDR1 GTSNPN and CDR2 SVGIG come from the germline V gene (reference sequence). CDR3 length: 15 residues. In DNA, the CDR3 is TGTGCCTGGAGTGTACTAGGCCAGACGAACTATGGCTACACCTTC. Translation gives CAWSVLGQTNYGYTF. Complete variable domain (other parts from reference TRBV30 and TRBJ1-2): SQTIHQWPATLVQPVGSPLSLECTVEGTSNPNLYWYRQAAGRGLQLLFYSVGIGQISSEVPQNLSASRPQDRQFILSSKKLLLSDSGFYLCAWSVLGQTNYGYTFGSGTRLTVV.

The chain carries TRBV5-6 and TRBJ2-5; 11 bases are shared with TRBD2. The CDR3 is made up of 15 amino acids. The V segment lost 5 bases and the J segment 1 base; nucleotides outside the gene matches: 4. Germline CDR1 SGHDT, CDR2 YYEEEE. In DNA form, the CDR3 reads TGTGCCAGCAGGCGACTAGCGGGGACCCAAGAGACCCAGTACTTC. It yields the protein CASRRLAGTQETQYF.

The V call is TRBV15, the J call TRBJ1-2; 8 nucleotides agree with TRBD1. The germline V gene has CDR1 LNHNV and CDR2 YYDKDF (reference sequence). V shed 4 bases and J 7 bases; nucleotides not matched to a gene: 14. The CDR3 consists of 16 residues. The CDR3 DNA sequence: TGTGCCACCAGCAAGAAGGTTGGACAGGGAGCGAGTGGCTACACCTTC. Amino acid sequence: CATSKKVGQGASGYTF. Variable domain in full (rest from reference TRBV15 and TRBJ1-2): DAMVIQNPRYQVTQFGKPVTLSCSQTLNHNVMYWYQQKSSQAPKLLFHYYDKDFNNEADTPDNFQSRRPNTSFCFLDIRSPGLGDTAMYLCATSKKVGQGASGYTFGSGTRLTVV.

This rearrangement joins TRBV5-6 to TRBJ1-4, with unresolved D. The V and J ends lost 6 bases and 4 bases respectively, with 10 bases between them. CDR3 size: 13 residues. Germline V lookup: CDR1 SGHDT, CDR2 YYEEEE. CDR3 coding DNA: TGTGCCAGCACCAATACGGTTAATGAAAAACTGTTTTTT. Encoded protein: CASTNTVNEKLFF.

This clone appeared a single time. The chain couples TRBV24-1 to TRBJ1-5, with 7 nucleotides matching TRBD1. The CDR3 length is 14 residues. Per germline, CDR1 KGHDR and CDR2 SFDVKD. The V and J ends lost 6 bases and 1 base, in that order; junction bases with no gene match: 2. The CDR3 bases are TGTGCCACCAGTCCGGGACAGAGCAATCAGCCCCAGCATTTT. As protein: CATSPGQSNQPQHF.

The rearrangement links TRBV29-1 to TRBJ2-5, with D maybe TRBD2 (7 bases). Germline CDR1 and CDR2: SQVTM and ANQGSEA. The CDR3 contains 17 residues. V lost 7 bases, J lost 2 bases, and 26 bases lay in between. This CDR3 is CSAPWAETGRGQETQYF. DNA for the CDR3: TGCAGCGCCCCTTGGGCGGAAACAGGGAGGGGGCAAGAGACCCAGTACTTC.

V and J are TRBV5-8 and TRBJ1-6, with D possibly being TRBD1 (5 bases). The CDR3 is 18 amino acids. V was trimmed by 5 bases and J by 3 bases, leaving 21 bases between them. The germline CDR1 and CDR2 sequences are SGHTS and YDEGEE. CDR3: CASSLDTKFGHYNSPLHF. The CDR3 nucleotides read TGTGCCAGCAGTCTTGATACGAAATTCGGACACTATAATTCACCCCTCCACTTT.

The genes are TRBV7-9 and TRBJ2-1, with 12 bases fitting TRBD2. J gave up 4 bases and V 3 bases, and 7 bases lay outside the gene matches. Looked up from germline, CDR1 is SEHNR and CDR2 is FQNEAQ (reference sequence). CDR3 length equals 17 residues. The CDR3 loop is CASSLAGTSGLYNEQFF. Here the CDR3 DNA reads TGTGCCAGCAGCTTGGCCGGGACTAGCGGGTTATACAATGAGCAGTTCTTC. Drawing the rest from reference TRBV7-9 and TRBJ2-1, the complete variable domain is DTGVSQNPRHKITKRGQNVTFRCDPISEHNRLYWYRQTLGQGPEFLTYFQNEAQLEKSRLLSDRFSAERPKGSFSTLEIQRTEQGDSAMYLCASSLAGTSGLYNEQFFGPGTRLTVL.

This chain connects TRBV6-1 to TRBJ1-2; 8 nucleotides align to TRBD1. The CDR3 has 16 residues. CDR1 is MNHNS and CDR2 is SASEGT in the germline V gene. V lost 0 bases and J lost 6; bases outside the gene matches: 9. CDR3 sequence: CASSEASRTGSHGYTF. CDR3 nucleotides: TGTGCCAGCAGTGAAGCTAGTCGGACAGGGTCGCATGGCTACACCTTC.

The chain links TRBV28 to TRBJ1-4; D remains ambiguous. This CDR3 is built from 14 residues. CDR1 MDHEN and CDR2 SYDVKM come from the germline V gene. V lost 6 bases, J lost 3 bases, and 11 bases lay in between. CDR3 sequence reads: CASRSAGPNEKLFF. The CDR3 DNA reads as TGTGCCAGCAGATCCGCGGGCCCTAATGAAAAACTGTTTTTT.

The chain combines TRBV7-8 with TRBJ1-2, with a tentative D call TRBD1 (6 bases). Germline CDR1 SGHVS, CDR2 FQNEAQ. The CDR3 has 14 residues. V was trimmed by 4 bases and J by 4 bases, leaving 13 bases between them. The CDR3 loop reads CASSSTGDGYGYTF. Here the CDR3 DNA reads TGTGCCAGCAGCTCGACAGGAGATGGCTATGGCTACACCTTC. The whole variable domain, remainder taken from reference TRBV7-8 and TRBJ1-2, is GAGVSQSPRYKVAKRGQDVALRCDPISGHVSLFWYQQALGQGPEFLTYFQNEAQLDKSGLPSDRFFAERPEGSVSTLKIQRTQQEDSAVYLCASSSTGDGYGYTFGSGTRLTVV.

The rearrangement links TRBV5-1 to TRBJ1-1; 10 nucleotides align to TRBD1. Trimming took 0 bases from V and 6 from J; bases not matched to a gene: 2. From germline, CDR1 is SGHRS and CDR2 YFSETQ. The CDR3 spans 14 residues. The DNA of the CDR3 is TGCGCCAGCAGCTTGGGGGACAGGGGCGCTGAAGCTTTCTTT. Translation: CASSLGDRGAEAFF.

Written as DNA, the CDR3 is TGTGCCAGCAGTTTAGCCGGACAGGGGGCGAATGAGCAGTTCTTC. Residues: CASSLAGQGANEQFF. The chain uses TRBV28 and TRBJ2-1; 11 positions match TRBD1. This CDR3 contains 15 residues. Germline values: CDR1 MDHEN, CDR2 SYDVKM. V lost 2 bases, J lost 7 bases, and 4 bases stayed unmatched.

The chain recombines TRBV7-2 with TRBJ2-1; 12 nucleotides match TRBD2. CDR1 is SGHTA and CDR2 is FQGNSA in the germline V gene. This CDR3 has 17 residues. V was pared by 4 bases and J by 7 bases, with 11 bases of the junction left unmatched. The CDR3 is CASSYRTSGALGNEQFF. The CDR3 region has the DNA TGTGCCAGCAGCTACAGGACTAGCGGGGCCCTTGGGAATGAGCAGTTCTTC.

The table lists this clone with a few counts. The V call is TRBV7-2, the J call TRBJ1-2, with a possible D match to TRBD1 (6 bases). Trimming took 3 bases from V and 2 from J, leaving 13 bases between them. From germline, CDR1 is SGHTA and CDR2 FQGNSA. The CDR3 has 15 amino acids. CDR3 sequence (DNA): TGTGCCAGCAGCTTTAGTGGGGACACGAACTATGGCTACACCTTC. It specifies CASSFSGDTNYGYTF.

The chain employs TRBV5-1 and TRBJ2-1; 8 nucleotides match TRBD2. The germline gives CDR1 SGHRS, CDR2 YFSETQ. The trim removed 3 bases at V and 2 bases at J, leaving 7 bases unmatched. The CDR3 is 16 amino acids. CDR3 nucleotide sequence: TGCGCCAGCAGCTATTCAACTAGCGGCACCTACAATGAGCAGTTCTTC. It yields the protein CASSYSTSGTYNEQFF. The entire variable domain, with the rest obtained from reference TRBV5-1 and TRBJ2-1, is as follows: KAGVTQTPRYLIKTRGQQVTLSCSPISGHRSVSWYQQTPGQGLQFLFEYFSETQRNKGNFPGRFSGRQFSNSRSEMNVSTLELGDSALYLCASSYSTSGTYNEQFFGPGTRLTVL.

This rearrangement joins TRBV5-1 to TRBJ2-7, with 12 bases that match TRBD1. Per the germline V gene, CDR1 is SGHRS and CDR2 is YFSETQ. CDR3 length: 17 amino acids. V dropped 2 bases and J dropped 0; count of bases not matched to a gene: 6. This CDR3 reads CASSLTGTGGFSYEQYF. The DNA of the CDR3 is TGCGCCAGCAGCTTAACCGGGACAGGGGGCTTCTCCTACGAGCAGTACTTC.

The CDR3 DNA is TGCGCCAGCAGCCAAGTCCCCAGGACAGGCTACAATGAGCAGTTCTTC. Protein sequence: CASSQVPRTGYNEQFF. This rearrangement joins TRBV4-1 to TRBJ2-1; 7 positions agree with TRBD1. The ends lost 1 base at V and 3 bases at J; junction bases unmatched: 6. The CDR3 is made up of 16 amino acids. Germline V gene lookup returns CDR1 MGHRA and CDR2 YSYEKL.

This clone was counted a few times. The chain has TRBV27 and TRBJ1-4; the match to TRBD1 covers 9 bases. V was clipped by 6 bases and J by 10 bases; unmatched bases: 6. From germline, CDR1 is MNHEY and CDR2 SMNVEV (reference sequence). The CDR3 has 13 residues. CDR3 coding DNA: TGTGCCAGCAGCCCGGACAGGGGAGGAAAACTGTTTTTT. Translated, it gives CASSPDRGGKLFF.

V and J are TRBV29-1 and TRBJ2-5; 12 positions match TRBD2. The CDR3 has 16 residues. The germline CDR1 and CDR2 sequences are SQVTM and ANQGSEA. V shed 5 bases, J shed 5 bases, and the junction held 12 bases outside the gene matches. The CDR3 is CSVFGLAGFYGETQYF. CDR3 nucleotides: TGCAGCGTTTTCGGACTAGCGGGGTTTTATGGGGAGACCCAGTACTTC.

The rearrangement links TRBV10-3 to TRBJ1-2; D is uncertain. CDR3 length: 16 residues. V was cut by 0 bases and J by 8 bases, with 19 bases left in between. In germline, CDR1 is ENHRY, CDR2 SYGVKD. The CDR3 DNA follows: TGTGCCATCAGTGAGTCCTCGACGGACGGGAGAGGGGGCTACACCTTC. Translation: CAISESSTDGRGGYTF.

The V gene is TRBV6-2 or TRBV6-3, the J gene TRBJ1-6; D is uncertain. V was pared by 2 bases and J by 4 bases, with 9 bases between. Germline CDR1 reads MNHEY; CDR2 reads SVGEGT. This CDR3 comprises 15 residues. The CDR3 nucleotides are TGTGCCAGCAGTTACAAGGAGAGATATAATTCACCCCTCCACTTT. Translating it yields CASSYKERYNSPLHF.

The chain couples TRBV6-1 to TRBJ1-5; 7 positions match TRBD1. This CDR3 comprises 18 residues. V shed 1 base, J shed 3 bases, and the junction held 12 bases outside the gene matches. CDR1 is MNHNS and CDR2 is SASEGT in the germline V gene. The CDR3 sequence: CASSEEILIDRANQPQHF. Written as DNA, the CDR3 is TGTGCCAGCAGTGAAGAAATTTTAATTGACAGGGCCAATCAGCCCCAGCATTTT.

V is TRBV6-4 and J is TRBJ1-2; a weak D match, TRBD1 (6 bases). This CDR3 region has 17 residues. Germline V CDR1 and CDR2: MRHNA, SNTAGT. Trimming took off 4 bases at V and 1 base at J, with 19 bases between the two ends. DNA of the CDR3: TGTGCCAGCAGTGGAGGACAGAGAGACTTTTTTAACTATGGCTACACCTTC. Protein product: CASSGGQRDFFNYGYTF.